This entry describes one TCR beta chain. This entry belongs to a study of cytotoxic CD8 clonotypes in ibrutinib-treated CLL. On the study more broadly: The study recorded mean values of approximately 260,000 productive templates and under 100,000 productive rearrangements per sample.

Sequenced by immunoSEQ multiplex PCR; TCRdb stores in-frame clones only, minus some. The sample lists roughly 180,000 clones; about 84% were seen once. The CDR3 runs to 19 residues. With 2 bases clipped from V and 0 bases from J, the junction kept 5 bases outside the gene matches. Germline loops: CDR1 MNHNS, CDR2 SASEGT. The source of around 1.9 micrograms of genomic DNA for TCR beta libraries was cryopreserved PBMCs. Material: PBMCs, obtained after 24 months of ibrutinib treatment. The sequence was obtained from a human donor with chronic lymphocytic leukemia. The rearrangement joins TRBV6-1 to TRBJ2-6; 12 bases match TRBD1. Here the CDR3 DNA reads TGTGCCAGCAGTGAACCACCGGGACAGGGGGCCTCTGGGGCCAACGTCCTGACTTTC. Its translation: CASSEPPGQGASGANVLTF.